A single sample is the source of the 17 T cell receptor beta chains below, sequenced in a study of T cells of healthy individuals. MiXCR, run by TCRdb on the 5' RACE reads, gives a single entry per CDR3 protein. The data show about 82,000 distinct CDR3 sequences, 4% to 5.5% seen once. The receptor source for this set is a female donor in good health.

This clonotype turned up a few times. The chain couples TRBV30 to TRBJ1-5; D is undetermined. The V gene's germline CDR1 is GTSNPN and CDR2 SVGIG (reference sequence). This CDR3 comprises 16 residues. Trimming left V 1 base short and J 1 base short, with 14 bases between. CDR3 bases: TGTGCCTGGAGTGCCCCGGTAGGTTACAGCAATCAGCCCCAGCATTTT. Protein: CAWSAPVGYSNQPQHF. Complete variable domain (other parts from reference TRBV30 and TRBJ1-5): SQTIHQWPATLVQPVGSPLSLECTVEGTSNPNLYWYRQAAGRGLQLLFYSVGIGQISSEVPQNLSASRPQDRQFILSSKKLLLSDSGFYLCAWSAPVGYSNQPQHFGDGTRLSIL.

This clonotype has only a few counts. The chain couples TRBV6-6 to TRBJ1-2; weak D call: TRBD1 (6 bases). Germline V CDR1 and CDR2: MNHNY, SVGAGI (reference sequence). The V gene lost 0 bases and the J gene lost 8 bases, with 10 bases spanning the gap. The CDR3 loop spans 13 amino acids. This CDR3 reads CASSYSKGEGYTF. For the CDR3, the DNA is TGTGCCAGCAGTTACTCGAAGGGGGAAGGCTACACCTTC.

This clonotype was detected only a few times. The V call is TRBV7-2, the J call TRBJ1-4; no clear D. This CDR3 region has 15 residues. CDR1 and CDR2 (germline): SGHTA, FQGNSA. V was shortened by 1 base and J by 5 bases, with 11 bases between the two germline ends. Written as DNA, the CDR3 is TGTGCCAGCAGCTTAGAGGGCCTGAGAAATGAAAAACTGTTTTTT. Translating it yields CASSLEGLRNEKLFF. The full variable domain, in which reference TRBV7-2 and TRBJ1-4 provide the parts outside the CDR3, is GAGVSQSPSNKVTEKGKDVELRCDPISGHTALYWYRQSLGQGLEFLIYFQGNSAPDKSGLPSDRFSAERTGGSVSTLTIQRTQQEDSAVYLCASSLEGLRNEKLFFGSGTQLSVL.

In this sample, this clonotype turned up many times. V and J are TRBV20-1 and TRBJ1-2; no clear D gene. V gave up 0 bases and J gave up 4 bases, with 3 bases separating them. CDR1 and CDR2 from the germline V gene are DFQATT and SNEGSKA (reference sequence). This CDR3 spans 11 amino acids. CDR3 sequence: CSAREGYGYTF. In DNA, the CDR3 is TGCAGTGCTAGAGAAGGCTATGGCTACACCTTC.

This clonotype was counted ten times or more. V gene TRBV24-1 combines with J gene TRBJ2-3, with D possibly matching TRBD2 (5 bases). This CDR3 comprises 15 residues. Looked up from germline, CDR1 is KGHDR and CDR2 is SFDVKD. V dropped 2 bases and J dropped 5 bases, with 13 bases sitting between them. CDR3 DNA: TGTGCCACCAGTGATTCTCGGACTGGTCGAGATACGCAGTATTTT. Its translation is CATSDSRTGRDTQYF.

The gene calls are TRBV20-1 and TRBJ1-1; D possibly corresponds to TRBD1 (5 bases). CDR3 length: 14 amino acids. V lost 3 bases, J lost 4 bases, and 15 bases lay in between. CDR1 is DFQATT and CDR2 is SNEGSKA in the germline V gene (reference sequence). Here the CDR3 reads CSASFGSRVTEAFF. CDR3 in DNA: TGCAGTGCTAGTTTCGGGTCCAGGGTCACTGAAGCTTTCTTT.

This clonotype was seen a few times. The chain couples TRBV5-6 to TRBJ1-4; unclear D gene. The CDR3 sequence is 16 residues long. V was pared by 0 bases and J by 5 bases, with 14 bases between. Germline V gene lookup returns CDR1 SGHDT and CDR2 YYEEEE. CDR3 bases: TGTGCCAGCAGCTTGGGTCAGGTCGGCTTGAATGAAAAACTGTTTTTT. It codes for CASSLGQVGLNEKLFF. The full variable domain, rest sourced from reference TRBV5-6 and TRBJ1-4, is DAGVTQSPTHLIKTRGQQVTLRCSPKSGHDTVSWYQQALGQGPQFIFQYYEEEERQRGNFPDRFSGHQFPNYSSELNVNALLLGDSALYLCASSLGQVGLNEKLFFGSGTQLSVL.

This clonotype was seen ten or more times. The rearrangement uses TRBV12-3 or TRBV12-4 and TRBJ2-3, with 10 bases identical to TRBD2. The V and J ends lost 0 bases and 6 bases, in that order; junction bases with no gene match: 9. The length of the CDR3 is 17 residues. The CDR3 DNA is TGTGCCAGCAGTTTAGCGGCGGTAGCGGGAGGACCCGATACGCAGTATTTT. It translates to CASSLAAVAGGPDTQYF.

This clonotype was seen repeatedly, ten times or more. The chain has TRBV7-3 and TRBJ2-7; 8 positions match TRBD2. Losses at the gene ends were 2 bases for V and 1 base for J; bases not matched to a gene: 4. Germline V gives CDR1 SGHTA, CDR2 FQGTGA. This CDR3 spans 15 amino acids. In DNA form, the CDR3 reads TGTGCCAGCAGCTTAGACGGGAGGGGGTCCTACGAGCAGTACTTC. As protein: CASSLDGRGSYEQYF. Drawing the rest from reference TRBV7-3 and TRBJ2-7, the complete variable domain is GAGVSQTPSNKVTEKGKYVELRCDPISGHTALYWYRQSLGQGPEFLIYFQGTGAADDSGLPNDRFFAVRPEGSVSTLKIQRTERGDSAVYLCASSLDGRGSYEQYFGPGTRLTVT.

This clonotype was recorded many times. The J gene is TRBJ1-5, the V gene TRBV20-1; D unresolved. With 3 bases removed from V and 1 base from J, the gap between germline ends came to 4 bases. CDR3 length: 12 residues. Looked up from germline, CDR1 is DFQATT and CDR2 is SNEGSKA (reference sequence). The CDR3: CSASGSNQPQHF. The DNA for the CDR3 is TGCAGTGCTAGCGGAAGCAATCAGCCCCAGCATTTT.

Ten or more counts support this clonotype. The rearrangement joins TRBV7-2 to TRBJ2-3; possible D gene TRBD2, 6 bases. Germline CDR1 reads SGHTA; CDR2 reads FQGNSA. The CDR3 covers 14 residues. The germline V and J ends were trimmed by 6 bases and 1 base, with 11 bases remaining between them. The CDR3: CASRRGSGTDTQYF. In DNA, the CDR3 is TGTGCCAGCAGACGGGGGTCAGGCACAGATACGCAGTATTTT.

Here the CDR3 reads CASSRFGGSSYNEQFF. The CDR3 bases are TGTGCCAGCAGCCGATTTGGGGGTAGCTCCTACAATGAGCAGTTCTTC. The J gene is TRBJ2-1, the V gene TRBV3-1; perhaps D is TRBD1 or TRBD2 (5 bases each). Trimming cost V 4 bases and J 0 bases, with 13 bases left between them. CDR1 and CDR2 (germline): LGHDT, YNNKEL (reference sequence). There are 16 residues in the CDR3.

Ten or more counts support this clonotype. The gene calls are TRBV5-4 and TRBJ1-1; TRBD1 might be the D (6 bases). The CDR3 length is 11 residues. CDR1 and CDR2 from the germline V gene are SGHNT and YYREEE (reference sequence). V lost 4 bases, J lost 8 bases, and 9 bases lay in between. CDR3 sequence: CASSIGTEAFF. Written as DNA, the CDR3 is TGTGCCAGCAGCATCGGGACAGAAGCTTTCTTT.

The sample holds a few counts of this clonotype. The gene calls are TRBV5-6 and TRBJ1-5; D gene ambiguous. This CDR3 spans 15 amino acids. Trimming took off 3 bases at V and 7 bases at J, with 17 bases between the two ends. Germline V lookup: CDR1 SGHDT, CDR2 YYEEEE. The CDR3 region has the DNA TGTGCCAGCAGCTCCTTATCGCGGGGAAACCAGCCCCAGCATTTT. As protein: CASSSLSRGNQPQHF.

This clonotype was found many times. The J gene is TRBJ1-1, the V gene TRBV7-9; D may be TRBD1 (5 bases). The CDR3 totals 14 residues. V lost 6 bases and J 2 bases, leaving 13 bases between the germline ends. CDR1 is SEHNR and CDR2 is FQNEAQ in the germline V gene (reference sequence). CDR3 coding DNA: TGTGCCAGCAGGCCCCCCCAGGGCAACACTGAAGCTTTCTTT. This codes for CASRPPQGNTEAFF.

This clonotype was observed a few times. V gene TRBV6-5 combines with J gene TRBJ1-3, with TRBD1 as a possible D gene (5 bases). The CDR3 covers 15 residues. Germline-derived CDR1 and CDR2 are MNHEY and SVGAGI. The germline V and J ends were trimmed by 6 bases and 2 bases, with 14 bases remaining between them. In DNA form, the CDR3 reads TGTGCCAGCAGCCCCGGGGCGGAAACTGGAAACACCATATATTTT. Protein sequence: CASSPGAETGNTIYF.

J is TRBJ1-1 and V is TRBV5-1; 7 positions agree with TRBD1. The CDR3 runs to 13 residues. Germline V gives CDR1 SGHRS, CDR2 YFSETQ. The V segment lost 4 bases and the J segment 4 bases; nucleotides outside the gene matches: 4. CDR3 sequence: CASSRRDSTEAFF. In DNA, the CDR3 is TGCGCCAGCAGCCGTCGGGACAGCACTGAAGCTTTCTTT.